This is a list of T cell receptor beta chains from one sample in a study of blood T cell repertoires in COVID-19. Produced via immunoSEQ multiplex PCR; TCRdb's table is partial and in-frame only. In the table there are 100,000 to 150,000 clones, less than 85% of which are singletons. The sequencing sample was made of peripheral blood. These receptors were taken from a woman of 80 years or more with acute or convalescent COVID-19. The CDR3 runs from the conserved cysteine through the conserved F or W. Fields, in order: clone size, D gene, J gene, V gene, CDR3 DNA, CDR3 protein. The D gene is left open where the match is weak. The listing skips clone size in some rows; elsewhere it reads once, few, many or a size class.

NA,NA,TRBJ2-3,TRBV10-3,TGTGCCATCAGTGAGTCGAAACAGAGATGGACAGATACGCAGTATTTT,CAISESKQRWTDTQYF
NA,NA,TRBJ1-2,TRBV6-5,TGTGCCAGCAGTCGAGGATTCCTTAACTATGGCTACACCTTC,CASSRGFLNYGYTF
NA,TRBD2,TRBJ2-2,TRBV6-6,TGTGCCAGCAGTTACCAAGCGGGAGGGCACACCGGGGAGCTGTTTTTT,CASSYQAGGHTGELFF
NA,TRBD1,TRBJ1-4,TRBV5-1,TGCGCCAGCAGCACAGGGGGGGCGCCTAATGAAAAACTGTTTTTT,CASSTGGAPNEKLFF
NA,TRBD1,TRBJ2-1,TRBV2,TGTGCCAGCAGTGAAAGAACAGGGGGCAATGAGCAGTTCTTC,CASSERTGGNEQFF
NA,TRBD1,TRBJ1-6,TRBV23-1,TGCGCCAGCAGTCACCCGGGTCAGGACAGGCCACGTACCCTCCACTTT,CASSHPGQDRPRTLHF
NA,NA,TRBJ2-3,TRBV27,TGTGCCAGCAGTTTAGGGACAAACACAGATACGCAGTATTTT,CASSLGTNTDTQYF
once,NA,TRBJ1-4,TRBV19,TGTGCCAGTAGTCCTGGGGGGGCAACTAATGAAAAACTGTTTTTT,CASSPGGATNEKLFF
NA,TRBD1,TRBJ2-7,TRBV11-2,TGTGCCAGCAGCCGCCGGGACAGGGTCGAGCAGTACTTC,CASSRRDRVEQYF
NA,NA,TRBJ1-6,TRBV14,TGTGCCAGCAGCCAAGATCGCGGCAGGGCTAATTCACCCCTCCACTTT,CASSQDRGRANSPLHF
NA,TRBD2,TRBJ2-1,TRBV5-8,TGTGCCAGCAGACCTGTAGCGGGAGAGGATGAGCAGTTCTTC,CASRPVAGEDEQFF
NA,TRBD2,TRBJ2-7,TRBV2,TGTGCCAGCAAGGGGGATAGCGGGGCCCCGAACTCCTACGAGCAGTACTTC,CASKGDSGAPNSYEQYF
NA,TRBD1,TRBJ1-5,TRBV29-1,TGCAGCGCTCGGACAGGGAATCAGCCCCAGCATTTT,CSARTGNQPQHF
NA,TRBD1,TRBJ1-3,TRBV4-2,TGTGCCAGCAGCCTGGGGACAGGGACTGGAAACACCATATATTTT,CASSLGTGTGNTIYF
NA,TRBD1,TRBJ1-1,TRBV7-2,TGTGCCAGCAGCCGGGACAGGGTCCGGGAAGCTTTCTTT,CASSRDRVREAFF
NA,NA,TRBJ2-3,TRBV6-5,TGTGCCAGCCGATGGCGAGGGGGAGGGGGAGATACGCAGTATTTT,CASRWRGGGGDTQYF
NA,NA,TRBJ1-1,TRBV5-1,TGCGCCAGCAAGGACCAAGACAGGCTGAACACTGAAGCTTTCTTT,CASKDQDRLNTEAFF
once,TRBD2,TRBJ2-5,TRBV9,TGTGCCAGCAGCGTCGGACTAGTACCCCGGGAGACCCAGTACTTC,CASSVGLVPRETQYF
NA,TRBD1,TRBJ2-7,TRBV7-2,TGTGCCAGCAGCCCGACAGGGAAAGGCGAGCAGTACTTC,CASSPTGKGEQYF
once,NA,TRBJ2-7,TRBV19,TGTGCCAGTAGTCCGCGAATGGGGGGTCCCTACGAGCAGTACTTC,CASSPRMGGPYEQYF
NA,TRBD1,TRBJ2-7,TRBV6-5,TGTGCCAGCAGGAACCGGGACAGGGGGACCTACGAGCAGTACTTC,CASRNRDRGTYEQYF
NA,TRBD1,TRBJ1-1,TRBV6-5,TGTGCCAGCAGCTCCGGGACAGCATCTGGGGCTGAAGCTTTCTTT,CASSSGTASGAEAFF
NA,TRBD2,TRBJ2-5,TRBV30,TGTGCCTGGAGAGAGCCGGGACTAGCGGCCAAAGAGACCCAGTACTTC,CAWREPGLAAKETQYF
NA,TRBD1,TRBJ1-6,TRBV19,TGTGCCAGTAGAGGGACAGGAAATTCACCCCTCCACTTT,CASRGTGNSPLHF
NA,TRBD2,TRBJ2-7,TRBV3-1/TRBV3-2,TGTGCCAGCAGCGTTGGACTAGCGGGGGTCCCCTACGAGCAGTACTTC,CASSVGLAGVPYEQYF
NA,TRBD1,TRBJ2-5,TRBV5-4,TGTGCCAGCAGCTCCTGGACTTACAGGGGACAAGAGACCCAGTACTTC,CASSSWTYRGQETQYF
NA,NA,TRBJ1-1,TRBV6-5,TGTGCCAGCAGTTACGTCCGGGAATGGAACACTGAAGCTTTCTTT,CASSYVREWNTEAFF
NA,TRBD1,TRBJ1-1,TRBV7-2,TGTGCCAGCAGCCGACAGGGGGCATCTGAAGCTTTCTTT,CASSRQGASEAFF
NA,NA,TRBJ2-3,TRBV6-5,TGTGCCAGCAGTTACTCGACCGGGAGAGGGACAGATACGCAGTATTTT,CASSYSTGRGTDTQYF
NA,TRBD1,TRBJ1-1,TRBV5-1,TGCGCCAGCAGCTTGGCCAACAGGGGCCACACTGAAGCTTTCTTT,CASSLANRGHTEAFF
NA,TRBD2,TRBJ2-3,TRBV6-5,TGTGCCAGCAGTATGGGACTAGCGGGTTCAGATACGCAGTATTTT,CASSMGLAGSDTQYF
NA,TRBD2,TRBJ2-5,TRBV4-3,TGCGCCAGCAGTTCAAGACTAGCCCCCCAGGGAGAGACCCAGTACTTC,CASSSRLAPQGETQYF
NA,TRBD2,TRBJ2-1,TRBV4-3,TGCGCCAGCAGCCAAACTCTAGCGGGAGCCCTAAATGAGCAGTTCTTC,CASSQTLAGALNEQFF
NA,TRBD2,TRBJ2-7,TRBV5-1,TGCGCCAGCAGCTTGGCCTCTAGCGGGTGGTACGAGCAGTACTTC,CASSLASSGWYEQYF
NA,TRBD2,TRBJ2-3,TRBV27,TGTGCCAGCAGTTTATCCGGGACTAGCCTTACGCAGTATTTT,CASSLSGTSLTQYF
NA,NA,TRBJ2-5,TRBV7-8,TGTGCCAGCAGCTTCCTGGGGGCGGTTCAAGAGACCCAGTACTTC,CASSFLGAVQETQYF
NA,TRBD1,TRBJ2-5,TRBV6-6,TGTGCCAGCAGTACGGGACAGGGTACAGAGACCCAGTACTTC,CASSTGQGTETQYF
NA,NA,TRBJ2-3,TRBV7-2,TGTGCCAGCACCAGACTGAGGCCGAGAGATACGCAGTATTTT,CASTRLRPRDTQYF
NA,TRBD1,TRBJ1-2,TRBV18,TGTGCCAGCTCACTTAACCGGGACAGAGCTACTAACTATGGCTACACCTTC,CASSLNRDRATNYGYTF
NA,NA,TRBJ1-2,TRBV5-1,TGCGCCAGCAGCTTGGTCAGAAACTATGGCTACACCTTC,CASSLVRNYGYTF
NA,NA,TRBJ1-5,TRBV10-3,TGTGCCATCAGTGAGGGGCAGGGTAATCAGCCCCAGCATTTT,CAISEGQGNQPQHF
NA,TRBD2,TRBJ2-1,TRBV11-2,TGTGCCAGCAGCTTAGGACTAGCTGGGGATGAGCAGTTCTTC,CASSLGLAGDEQFF
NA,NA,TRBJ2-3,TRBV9,TGTGCCAGCAGCGTAGCTGTCGCGGATACGCAGTATTTT,CASSVAVADTQYF
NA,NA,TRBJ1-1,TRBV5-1,TGCGCCAGCAGCTTGGAGAGGGGGGGAGACATGAACACTGAAGCTTTCTTT,CASSLERGGDMNTEAFF
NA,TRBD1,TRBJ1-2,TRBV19,TGTGCCAGTAGTCCCGACAGGGTCTATGGCTACACCTTC,CASSPDRVYGYTF
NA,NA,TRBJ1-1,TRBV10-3,TGTGCCATCAGTGAGCAGGGGAAGGGGAATATGAACACTGAAGCTTTCTTT,CAISEQGKGNMNTEAFF
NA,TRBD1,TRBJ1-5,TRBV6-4,TGTGCCAGCAGTGAGAAACAGGGGTTGACCCAGCATTTT,CASSEKQGLTQHF
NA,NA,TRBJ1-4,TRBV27,TGTGCCAGCAGTTTAAGGGGCCTTTTTTATGAAAAACTGTTTTTT,CASSLRGLFYEKLFF
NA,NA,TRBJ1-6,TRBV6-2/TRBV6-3,TGTGCCAGCAGTTACCCGGTCGCACCCCTCCACTTT,CASSYPVAPLHF
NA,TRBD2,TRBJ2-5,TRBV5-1,TGCGCCAGCAGGCGGACTAGCGGGGGGATACAAGAGACCCAGTACTTC,CASRRTSGGIQETQYF
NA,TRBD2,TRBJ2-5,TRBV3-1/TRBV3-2,TGTGCCAGCAGCCGCGGACTAGCGGTTCAAGAGACCCAGTACTTC,CASSRGLAVQETQYF
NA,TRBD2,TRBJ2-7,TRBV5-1,TGCGCCAGCGGGCCAGCGGGGTCCTACGAGCAGTACTTC,CASGPAGSYEQYF
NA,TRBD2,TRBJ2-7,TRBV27,TGTGCCAGCAGGGACTTAGCGGGAGCGGCCGGCGAGCAGTACTTC,CASRDLAGAAGEQYF
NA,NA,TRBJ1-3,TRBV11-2,TGTGCCAGCAGCTTAGCAGGGGATGGAAACACCATATATTTT,CASSLAGDGNTIYF
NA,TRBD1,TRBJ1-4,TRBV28,TGTGCCAGTAGACAGGGGGGGTCAACTAATGAAAAACTGTTTTTT,CASRQGGSTNEKLFF
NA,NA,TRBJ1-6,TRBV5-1,TGCGCCAGCAGCTTGGCAGGGTACGGATCACCCCTCCACTTT,CASSLAGYGSPLHF
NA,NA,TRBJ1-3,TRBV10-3,TGTGCCATCAGTGAATCCCCTAGGGGATCTGGAAACACCATATATTTT,CAISESPRGSGNTIYF
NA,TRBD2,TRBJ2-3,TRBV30,TGTGCCTGGAGTGTGCTAGCGGGAGGTGGAGATACGCAGTATTTT,CAWSVLAGGGDTQYF
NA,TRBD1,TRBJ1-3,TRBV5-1,TGCGCCAGCAGCTCAACAGGGGCCTCTGGAAACACCATATATTTT,CASSSTGASGNTIYF